This TCR beta chain was found in a study of shared clonotypes between healthy human individuals. Study outcomes and limitations: Compared with memory subsets, naive subsets generally had larger estimated richness.

Researchers divided each subset's genomic DNA evenly across several immunoSEQ plates. Assay used: immunoSEQ multiplex PCR; TCRdb lists only in-frame clones, some missing. The table lists some 1.5 million clones, 95% to 99% of them singletons, with about 0.45% in the top ten. This clone was observed once. The target antigen is unknown. The sample carries other DNA sequences with the same CDR3. The receptor was derived from a man aged 25-40 years in good health. The sequenced sample was naive CD4+ T cells sorted from blood. The subset denotes: CD45RA+ positively selected.

The CDR3 reads CASSEWGEQYF. The CDR3, as DNA: TGTGCCAGCAGTGAATGGGGAGAGCAGTACTTC. V gene TRBV2 combines with J gene TRBJ2-7, with D hard to call. This CDR3 is 11 amino acids long. Germline loops: CDR1 SNHLY, CDR2 FYNNEI. The ends were cut back, 2 bases at V and 7 bases at J, with 6 bases in the middle.